Shown below are 15 T cell receptor beta chains from a single sample sequenced in a study of blood T cell repertoires in COVID-19. Only in-frame clones appear in the TCRdb table, and some are missing; sequencing was by immunoSEQ multiplex PCR. The sample lists some 290,000 clones; approximately 90% were seen once. The sequencing sample was made of peripheral blood. The receptors originated from a man between 18 and 29 years old with active or convalescent COVID-19.

V and J are TRBV27 and TRBJ2-2; D is possibly TRBD2 (5 bases). Deletions cut 6 bases from V and 2 bases from J, with 16 bases between. CDR3 size: 16 residues. Germline CDR1 and CDR2: MNHEY and SMNVEV (reference sequence). Here the CDR3 DNA reads TGTGCCAGCAGGAAAGCGGTTCCGATAAACACCGGGGAGCTGTTTTTT. Translating gives CASRKAVPINTGELFF.

The chain is built from TRBV7-3 and TRBJ2-7; 9 bases map to TRBD1. The CDR3 extends over 15 amino acids. Germline V lookup: CDR1 SGHTA, CDR2 FQGTGA. Trimming cost V 5 bases and J 7 bases; bases outside gene matches: 12. CDR3 residues: CASSPSLQGAGEQYF. DNA for the CDR3: TGTGCCAGCAGCCCCAGCCTACAGGGGGCGGGTGAGCAGTACTTC.

The V call is TRBV5-1, the J call TRBJ2-3; no clear D gene. CDR1 is SGHRS, CDR2 YFSETQ, per germline. This CDR3 contains 12 residues. V lost 7 bases, J lost 0 bases, and 6 bases lay in between. The CDR3 reads CASAQSTDTQYF. The CDR3 DNA is TGCGCCAGCGCGCAAAGCACAGATACGCAGTATTTT.

J is TRBJ2-1 and V is TRBV21-1; the table's TRBD1 call for D was not verified on the DNA. TRBV21-1 is listed as a pseudogene. This CDR3 contains 12 residues. DNA for the CDR3: TGTGCCAGCAGCGCCGACAGAGAGTTAGGGTTCTTC. Protein: CASSADRELGFF.

The rearrangement links TRBV27 to TRBJ2-3, with a weak D call TRBD2 (7 bases). The V gene lost 7 bases and the J gene lost 3 bases, with 23 bases spanning the gap. CDR3 length: 17 amino acids. Germline loops: CDR1 MNHEY, CDR2 SMNVEV (reference sequence). CDR3 sequence (DNA): TGTGCCAGCACCCCTTTAAGGGGGGGGGAGTTTACAGATACGCAGTATTTT. It specifies CASTPLRGGEFTDTQYF.

The chain is built from TRBV29-1 and TRBJ2-7; 7 bases line up with TRBD2. Germline lookup yields CDR1 SQVTM and CDR2 ANQGSEA. V was pared by 7 bases and J by 2 bases, with 14 bases of the junction left unmatched. This CDR3 spans 15 amino acids. CDR3 DNA: TGCAGCGCCCGACATAGCGGGTCTCTCGCCTACGAGCAGTACTTC. It encodes CSARHSGSLAYEQYF.

This chain uses TRBV9 with TRBJ2-7; unclear D gene. Germline loops: CDR1 SGDLS, CDR2 YYNGEE. This CDR3 contains 15 residues. V gave up 2 bases and J gave up 1 base, with 13 bases separating them. The CDR3 DNA sequence: TGTGCCAGCAGCGTTGGGCAGGCAATTTCCTACGAGCAGTACTTC. Encoded protein: CASSVGQAISYEQYF. Full variable domain (outside the CDR3, taken from reference TRBV9 and TRBJ2-7): DSGVTQTPKHLITATGQRVTLRCSPRSGDLSVYWYQQSLDQGLQFLIQYYNGEERAKGNILERFSAQQFPDLHSELNLSSLELGDSALYFCASSVGQAISYEQYFGPGTRLTVT.

The genes are TRBV2 and TRBJ1-5; a possible D gene is TRBD1 (5 bases). Germline V gene data show CDR1 as SNHLY and CDR2 as FYNNEI. V shed 8 bases and J shed 5 bases, with 13 bases lying between them. The CDR3 length is 13 residues. CDR3 sequence reads: CASRKGLHQPQHF. The CDR3 DNA follows: TGTGCCAGCCGGAAGGGGTTACATCAGCCCCAGCATTTT.

The rearrangement links TRBV4-2 to TRBJ2-3; TRBD2 is a possible D gene (5 bases). Germline V CDR1 and CDR2: LGHNA, YNFKEQ. Trimming took 6 bases from V and 1 from J, leaving 17 bases between them. This CDR3 region has 16 residues. The CDR3 sequence is CASSGQAGWGTDTQYF. DNA for the CDR3: TGTGCCAGCAGTGGCCAGGCGGGCTGGGGCACAGATACGCAGTATTTT.

This rearrangement joins TRBV18 to TRBJ2-1, with 8 bases identical to TRBD2. Germline trimming cut 6 bases from V and 6 bases from J; bases unmatched to any gene: 16. Germline assignment: CDR1 KGHSH and CDR2 LQKENI. The CDR3 spans 17 residues. The CDR3 is CASSSSDPGLGGNEQFF. The CDR3 DNA is TGTGCCAGCTCCTCCTCAGATCCGGGACTAGGGGGCAATGAGCAGTTCTTC.

The chain recombines TRBV20-1 with TRBJ2-1; D possibly corresponds to TRBD2 (5 bases). From germline, CDR1 is DFQATT and CDR2 SNEGSKA (reference sequence). This CDR3 contains 17 residues. V lost 3 bases and J lost 6, with 24 bases in between. Written as DNA, the CDR3 is TGCAGTGCTAGTCCTTTTGAAAAACTAGTAATGTTCAATGAGCAGTTCTTC. This encodes CSASPFEKLVMFNEQFF.

The CDR3 protein is CASSLDRGSQYF. The CDR3 region has the DNA TGCGCCAGCAGCTTAGACAGGGGGTCCCAGTACTTC. V usage is TRBV5-1 and J usage is TRBJ2-5; TRBD1 aligns across 9 bases. The J segment lost 9 bases and the V segment lost 2 bases, leaving 2 bases of the junction unmatched. Germline values: CDR1 SGHRS, CDR2 YFSETQ. This CDR3 has 12 amino acids.

The chain employs TRBV9 and TRBJ1-3; D may be TRBD1 (5 bases). V lost 3 bases and J 6 bases, leaving 19 bases between the germline ends. The length of the CDR3 is 16 residues. Germline CDR1 reads SGDLS; CDR2 reads YYNGEE. In nucleotides, the CDR3 is TGTGCCAGCAGCGGCTCCGGGACTTCCCTTGAAAACACCATATATTTT. Translated, it gives CASSGSGTSLENTIYF. The full variable domain, completed using reference TRBV9 and TRBJ1-3, is DSGVTQTPKHLITATGQRVTLRCSPRSGDLSVYWYQQSLDQGLQFLIQYYNGEERAKGNILERFSAQQFPDLHSELNLSSLELGDSALYFCASSGSGTSLENTIYFGEGSWLTVV.

DNA for the CDR3: TGTGCCTGGAGTGTCGGGACACATAGCAATCAGCCCCAGCATTTT. Its translation is CAWSVGTHSNQPQHF. The rearrangement uses TRBV30 and TRBJ1-5; tentative D call: TRBD1 (6 bases). The CDR3 has 15 residues. In germline, CDR1 is GTSNPN, CDR2 SVGIG (reference sequence). Trimming left V 0 bases short and J 0 bases short, with 9 bases between.

In DNA, the CDR3 is TGTGCCAGCAGCTCCGGGACTAGCGACTACAATGAGCAGTTCTTC. Translating it yields CASSSGTSDYNEQFF. The chain recombines TRBV5-4 with TRBJ2-1, with 10 bases lining up with TRBD2. Germline V lookup: CDR1 SGHNT, CDR2 YYREEE (reference sequence). This CDR3 has 15 residues. V lost 3 bases to trimming and J lost 3 bases; unmatched junction nucleotides: 3.